This entry is about one TCR beta chain. Germline assignment: CDR1 SGHTA and CDR2 FQGNSA. Trimming removed 2 bases from V and 8 bases from J, with 18 bases in between. This CDR3 has 16 amino acids. These data are taken from a study of identical twins. TCRdb redid the calling of the 5' RACE reads with MiXCR, one entry per CDR3 protein. Of around 1.7 million distinct CDR3 sequences in the sample, 25% to 35% were seen once. Sequenced: cord blood. The receptor comes from a newborn girl in good health. The chain has TRBV7-2 and TRBJ2-2, with unresolved D. DNA of the CDR3: TGTGCCAGCAGCTTATCCTCGGTCCGGATTCCTGGGGAGCTGTTTTTT. Its translation is CASSLSSVRIPGELFF. The whole variable domain, filled in from reference TRBV7-2 and TRBJ2-2, reads GAGVSQSPSNKVTEKGKDVELRCDPISGHTALYWYRQSLGQGLEFLIYFQGNSAPDKSGLPSDRFSAERTGGSVSTLTIQRTQQEDSAVYLCASSLSSVRIPGELFFGEGSRLTVL.